This T cell receptor beta chain derives from a study of Ad26.COV2.S vaccination and SARS-CoV-2 variants. The wider study: Ad26.COV2.S was injected intramuscularly once or twice, 56 days apart. Study-wide results and limits: Reported findings describe substantial breadth in spike-specific CD8+ and CD4+ T cell responses following vaccination. From the TCR breadth and depth analyses, total T cell responses may have been underestimated.

Treatment here: roughly 18 received Ad26.COV2.S at low or high dose, single or two shots; 5 received placebo; per-sample allocation not given. Day 63 following the first vaccine or placebo injection was when the samples were taken. Ad26.COV2.S expressed prefusion-stabilized spike from the original Wuhan strain. Libraries were prepared by immunoSEQ multiplex PCR; TCRdb keeps only in-frame clonotypes and omits some of them. The top ten clones hold around 6.4% of a sample with about 350,000 clones, about nine tenths of them seen once. About this clone: Its target is unknown.

Per the germline V gene, CDR1 is MNHNY and CDR2 is SVGAGI (reference sequence). Trimming at V came to 6 bases and at J to 5 bases, leaving 2 bases not matched to a gene. CDR3 length equals 14 residues. This specimen was peripheral blood, taken in a trial of Ad26.COV2.S vaccine versus placebo. The chain combines TRBV6-6 with TRBJ1-4; 11 positions match TRBD1. This clonotype originated in a person aged 18 to 59 who received the Ad26.COV2.S COVID-19 vaccine or a placebo. CDR3 region: CASRRDRGNEKLFF. CDR3 DNA sequence: TGTGCCAGCAGACGGGACAGGGGGAATGAAAAACTGTTTTTT.